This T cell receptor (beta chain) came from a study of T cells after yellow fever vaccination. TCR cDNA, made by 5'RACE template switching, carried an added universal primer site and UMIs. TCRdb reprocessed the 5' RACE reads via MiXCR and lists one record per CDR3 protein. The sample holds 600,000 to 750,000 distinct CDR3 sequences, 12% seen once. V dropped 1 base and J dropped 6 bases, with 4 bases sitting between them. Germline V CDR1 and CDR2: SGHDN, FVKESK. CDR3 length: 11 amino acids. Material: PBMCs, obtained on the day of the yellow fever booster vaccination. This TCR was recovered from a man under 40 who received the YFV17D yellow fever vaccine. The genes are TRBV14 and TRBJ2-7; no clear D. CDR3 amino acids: CASSQAAEQYF. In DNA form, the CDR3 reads TGTGCCAGCAGCCAAGCTGCCGAGCAGTACTTC.